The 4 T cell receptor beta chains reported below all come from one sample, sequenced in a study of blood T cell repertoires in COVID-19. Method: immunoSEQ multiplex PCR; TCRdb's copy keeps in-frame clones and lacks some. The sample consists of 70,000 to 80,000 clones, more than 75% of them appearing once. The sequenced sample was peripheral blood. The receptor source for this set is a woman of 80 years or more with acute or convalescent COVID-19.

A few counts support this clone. The CDR3: CASNRQGGTDTQYF. The CDR3 nucleotides read TGCGCCAGCAACCGACAGGGCGGCACAGATACGCAGTATTTT. J is TRBJ2-3 and V is TRBV10-2; 7 nucleotides line up with TRBD1. Germline trimming cut 7 bases from V and 1 base from J; bases unmatched to any gene: 5. This CDR3 comprises 14 residues. Germline V gene sequence: CDR1 WSHSY, CDR2 SAAADI.

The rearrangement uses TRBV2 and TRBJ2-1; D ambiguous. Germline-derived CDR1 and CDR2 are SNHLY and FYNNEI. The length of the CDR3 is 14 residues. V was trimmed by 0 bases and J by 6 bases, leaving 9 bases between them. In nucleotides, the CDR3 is TGTGCCAGCAGTGAAGCGCGTCAGGCCAATGAGCAGTTCTTC. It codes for CASSEARQANEQFF. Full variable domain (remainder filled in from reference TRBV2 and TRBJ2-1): EPEVTQTPSHQVTQMGQEVILRCVPISNHLYFYWYRQILGQKVEFLVSFYNNEISEKSEIFDDQFSVERPDGSNFTLKIRSTKLEDSAMYFCASSEARQANEQFFGPGTRLTVL.

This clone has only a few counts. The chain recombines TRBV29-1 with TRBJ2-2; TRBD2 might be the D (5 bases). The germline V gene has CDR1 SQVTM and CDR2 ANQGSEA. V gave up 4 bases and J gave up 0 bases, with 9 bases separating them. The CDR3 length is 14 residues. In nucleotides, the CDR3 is TGCAGCGTTGTCTGGACTTCGAACACCGGGGAGCTGTTTTTT. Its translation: CSVVWTSNTGELFF.

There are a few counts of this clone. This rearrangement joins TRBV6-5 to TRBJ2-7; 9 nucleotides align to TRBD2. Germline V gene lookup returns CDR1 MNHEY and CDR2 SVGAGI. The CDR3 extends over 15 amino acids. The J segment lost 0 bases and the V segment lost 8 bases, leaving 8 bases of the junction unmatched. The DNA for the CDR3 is TGTGCCAGCGGACTAGCGACCGAAAGCTCCTACGAGCAGTACTTC. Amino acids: CASGLATESSYEQYF.